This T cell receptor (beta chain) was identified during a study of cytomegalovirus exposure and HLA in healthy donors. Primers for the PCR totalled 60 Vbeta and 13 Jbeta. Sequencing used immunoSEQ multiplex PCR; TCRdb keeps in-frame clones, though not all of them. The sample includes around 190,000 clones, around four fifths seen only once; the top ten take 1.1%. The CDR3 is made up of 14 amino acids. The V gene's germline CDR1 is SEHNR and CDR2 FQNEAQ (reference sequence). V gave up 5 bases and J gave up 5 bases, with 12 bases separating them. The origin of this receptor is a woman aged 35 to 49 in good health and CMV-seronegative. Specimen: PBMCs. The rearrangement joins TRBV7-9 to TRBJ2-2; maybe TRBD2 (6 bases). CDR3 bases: TGTGCCAGCAGCGAGACTGGAGGGACCGGGGAGCTGTTTTTT. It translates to CASSETGGTGELFF.